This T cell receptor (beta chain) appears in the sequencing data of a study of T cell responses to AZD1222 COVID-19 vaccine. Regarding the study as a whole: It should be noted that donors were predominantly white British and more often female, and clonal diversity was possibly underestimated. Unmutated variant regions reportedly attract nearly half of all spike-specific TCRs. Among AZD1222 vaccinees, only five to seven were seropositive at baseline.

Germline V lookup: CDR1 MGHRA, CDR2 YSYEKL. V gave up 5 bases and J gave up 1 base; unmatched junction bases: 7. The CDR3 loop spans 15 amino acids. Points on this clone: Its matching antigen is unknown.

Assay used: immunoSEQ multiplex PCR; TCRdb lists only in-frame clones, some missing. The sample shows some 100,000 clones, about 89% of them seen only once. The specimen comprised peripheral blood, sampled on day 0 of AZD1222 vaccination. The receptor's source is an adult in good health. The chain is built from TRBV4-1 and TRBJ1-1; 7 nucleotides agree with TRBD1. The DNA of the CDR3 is TGCGCCAGCAGCTACTTCAGGGGGAGGAACACTGAAGCTTTCTTT. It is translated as CASSYFRGRNTEAFF.